This T cell receptor beta chain emerged from a study of monozygotic twins with inflammatory bowel disease. CDR1 DFQATT and CDR2 SNEGSKA come from the germline V gene (reference sequence). The CDR3 consists of 14 residues. Added by template switching were UMIs that each held a 6-nucleotide sample barcode. TCRdb reprocessed the 5' RACE reads, with one entry per CDR3 protein and no DNA. Its table lists 150,000 or so distinct CDR3 sequences. Sample: blood. The receptor comes from a human donor with ulcerative colitis or Crohn's disease, or a healthy co-twin of an affected twin (not recorded which). J is TRBJ1-1 and V is TRBV20-1. The CDR3 here is CSARGAMENTEAFF.